Presented here are 8 T cell receptor beta chains from one specimen sequenced in a study of blood T cells in healthy people across ages. Sample-barcoded 5' priming and a J-beta primer mix drove a second PCR of roughly 7 to 11 cycles. Via MiXCR, TCRdb re-called the 5' RACE reads, giving one row per CDR3 protein. The table has hundreds of thousands of distinct CDR3 sequences, roughly 21% seen once. The sequencing sample was made of blood. All receptors derive from a man between 65 and 80 years old in good health.

This clonotype was detected only a few times. The rearrangement uses TRBV2 and TRBJ2-5, with a tentative D call TRBD1 (6 bases). The CDR3 contains 14 residues. The V end was cut by 6 bases, the J end by 3 bases, with 14 bases between. Looked up from germline, CDR1 is SNHLY and CDR2 is FYNNEI. The CDR3 is CASSFQGPEETQYF. CDR3 nucleotide sequence: TGTGCCAGCAGCTTCCAGGGGCCTGAAGAGACCCAGTACTTC. The full variable domain, rest sourced from reference TRBV2 and TRBJ2-5, is EPEVTQTPSHQVTQMGQEVILRCVPISNHLYFYWYRQILGQKVEFLVSFYNNEISEKSEIFDDQFSVERPDGSNFTLKIRSTKLEDSAMYFCASSFQGPEETQYFGPGTRLLVL.

About this clonotype: One end of the junction varies from germline; a read error may be responsible. The rearrangement uses TRBV5-1 and TRBJ2-5; TRBD2 aligns across 16 bases. The germline CDR1 and CDR2 sequences are SGHRS and YFSETQ. This CDR3 comprises 17 residues. This CDR3 is CASSEGLAGGPSETRYF. The CDR3 DNA reads as TGCGCCAGCAGCGAGGGACTAGCGGGAGGGCCATCGGAGACCCGGTACTTC.

This clonotype appeared many times. The chain employs TRBV9 and TRBJ2-7, with D possibly being TRBD2 (5 bases). The CDR3 is 12 residues long. V dropped 4 bases and J dropped 7 bases, with 12 bases sitting between them. Germline V gene lookup returns CDR1 SGDLS and CDR2 YYNGEE. Here the CDR3 DNA reads TGTGCCAGCAGCCCCGGACCGGGAGAGCAGTACTTC. This translates into CASSPGPGEQYF.

This clonotype was seen a few times. V usage is TRBV7-6 and J usage is TRBJ2-1, with D perhaps assigned TRBD1 or TRBD2 (5 bases each). The assigned J gene may be wrong: the sequence end matches TRBJ2-5 better. This CDR3 has 14 residues. CDR1 is SGHVS, CDR2 FNYEAQ, per germline. The CDR3 protein is CASSLGGAQKTQYF. CDR3 sequence (DNA): TGTGCCAGCAGCTTAGGAGGGGCCCAGAAGACCCAGTACTTC.

This clonotype was picked up a small number of times. The chain is built from TRBV3-1 and TRBJ2-4; tentatively, D is TRBD1 (5 bases). The germline V gene has CDR1 LGHDT and CDR2 YNNKEL (reference sequence). V dropped 1 base and J dropped 0 bases, with 10 bases sitting between them. The CDR3 consists of 16 residues. CDR3 residues: CASSQVDTGAKNIQYF. The CDR3 DNA reads TGTGCCAGCAGCCAAGTGGACACAGGAGCCAAAAACATTCAGTACTTC.

As to this clonotype: Mismatch with germline at one junction end may stem from a read error. V gene TRBV7-8 combines with J gene TRBJ2-3, with D tentatively TRBD1 (6 bases). The CDR3 runs 15 residues. Looked up from germline, CDR1 is SGHVS and CDR2 is FQNEAQ. CDR3 in DNA: TGTGCCAGCAGCCAACAGGGTGAAGTCACAGATCCGCAGTATTTT. This gives the protein CASSQQGEVTDPQYF.

Comment on this clonotype: One end of the junction fails to match germline, which may point to a read error. This chain's CDR3 is CSARGTRYGYTF. CDR3 DNA sequence: TGCAGTGCCAGAGGGACCCGCTATGGCTACACCTTC. V gene TRBV20-1 combines with J gene TRBJ1-2; maybe TRBD1 (5 bases). Germline values: CDR1 DFQATT, CDR2 SNEGSKA (reference sequence). CDR3 length equals 12 residues.

This clonotype was recorded at least ten times. The J gene is TRBJ2-5, the V gene TRBV3-1, with TRBD1 identical over 8 bases. From germline, CDR1 is LGHDT and CDR2 YNNKEL (reference sequence). The CDR3 loop spans 15 amino acids. J was trimmed by 5 bases and V by 2 bases; bases with no gene match: 7. The CDR3 loop reads CASSQQGQGSETQYF. CDR3 coding DNA: TGTGCCAGCAGCCAACAAGGACAGGGATCGGAGACCCAGTACTTC.